This T cell receptor beta chain was profiled in a study of regulatory T cells in long-lasting Graves disease. Specified time point: newly diagnosed GD, antithyroid drugs for less than 3 months. Isolated PBMC RNA provided the starting material for the TCR library. Graves' disease diagnoses followed American Thyroid Association guidelines. For TCR beta, libraries came from iRepertoire HTBI primers and Arm-PCR of CDR3 regions. TCRdb analysed the multiplex PCR reads with MiXCR anew, one entry per CDR3 protein. Among around 450,000 distinct CDR3 sequences, about 15% were seen once, and the ten largest hold about a sixth. This clonotype was recorded at least ten times. The CDR3 is made up of 13 amino acids. With 1 base removed from V and 7 bases from J, the gap between germline ends came to 8 bases. These data also formed part of another study, on T cells in Graves' hyperthyroidism and ophthalmopathy. That source notes: Peripheral blood also featured most of the thyroid clonotypes expanded above 0.001.

The clonotype originates from a woman aged 25 to 39 with Graves disease. The sample was peripheral blood mononuclear cells (PBMCs), taken at new diagnosis, from a patient treated with antithyroid drugs. This rearrangement joins TRBV12-3 or TRBV12-4 to TRBJ2-1; D is possibly TRBD2 (6 bases). The CDR3 DNA reads TGTGCCAGCAGTTTAGTGGAGGGGAATGAGCAGTTCTTC. As protein: CASSLVEGNEQFF.